The clone carrying this TCR beta chain turned up a few times. The antigen is undetermined. This specimen comes from a study of vaccination and CD4 T cells after COVID-19. The overall study: Sampling that followed vaccination took place a median about 75 days after dose two, within a range of 14 to 241. Cells were stimulated with overlapping spike peptide pools from SARS-CoV-2, HCoV-NL63, HCoV-OC43 and HCoV-229E.

Sequence data for DNA of cultured CD4+ T cells were generated by the Oncomine TCR Beta short-read assay. The template was genomic DNA from cultured CD4+ T cells. TCRdb analysed the PCR reads with MiXCR anew, one entry per CDR3 protein. The profile covers fewer than 15,000 distinct CDR3 sequences, with about 32% appearing a single time and about a third taken by the ten largest. The sample's treatment: approximately 9-day PBMC culture with coronavirus spike peptide pools or control peptides (ViraFEST assay). With 9 bases clipped from V and 3 bases from J, the junction kept 10 bases outside the gene matches. Germline V lookup: CDR1 LNHDA, CDR2 SQIVND (reference sequence). The CDR3 runs 14 residues.

The clonotype comes from a human donor who received a COVID-19 vaccine. Source: CD4+ T cells from blood, cultured in vitro, taken before SARS-CoV-2 vaccination. The chain is built from TRBV19 and TRBJ1-2, with 7 bases fitting TRBD1. The CDR3 loop reads CASNSQGFDYGYTF. The CDR3 region has the DNA TGTGCCAGCAATTCACAGGGGTTCGACTATGGCTACACCTTC.